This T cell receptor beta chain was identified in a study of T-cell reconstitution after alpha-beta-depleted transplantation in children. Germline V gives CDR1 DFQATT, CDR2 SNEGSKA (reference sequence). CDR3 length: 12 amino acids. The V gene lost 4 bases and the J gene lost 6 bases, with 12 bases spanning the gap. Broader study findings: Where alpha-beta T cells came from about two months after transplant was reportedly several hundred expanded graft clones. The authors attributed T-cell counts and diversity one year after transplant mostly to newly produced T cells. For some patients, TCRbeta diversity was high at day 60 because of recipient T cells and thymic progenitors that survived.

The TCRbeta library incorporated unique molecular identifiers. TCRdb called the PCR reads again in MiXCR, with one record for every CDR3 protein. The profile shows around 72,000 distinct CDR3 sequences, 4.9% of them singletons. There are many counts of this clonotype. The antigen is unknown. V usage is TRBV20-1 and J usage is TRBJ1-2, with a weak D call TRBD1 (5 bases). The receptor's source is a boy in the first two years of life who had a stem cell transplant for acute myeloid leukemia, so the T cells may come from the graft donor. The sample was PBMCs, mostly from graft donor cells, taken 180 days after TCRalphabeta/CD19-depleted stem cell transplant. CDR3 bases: TGCAGTGCTACTACAGGTCGCAATGGCTACACCTTC. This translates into CSATTGRNGYTF.